This entry lists 17 T cell receptor beta chains sequenced from one sample in a study of cytomegalovirus exposure and HLA in healthy donors. With 60 Vbeta and 13 Jbeta primers, the PCR was carried out. Assay: immunoSEQ multiplex PCR; the TCRdb copy retains only in-frame clones and omits some. The sample has roughly 50,000 clones. Material for sequencing was PBMCs. All receptors come from a woman aged 35 to 49 in good health and CMV-seronegative.

The gene calls are TRBV11-3 and TRBJ2-2; D gene uncertain. The CDR3 is made up of 13 amino acids. Germline values: CDR1 SGHNT, CDR2 YENEEA. Trimming stripped 5 bases from V and 7 bases from J, with 11 bases between. The CDR3 is CASSPSRGGELFF. For the CDR3, the DNA is TGTGCCAGCAGCCCCTCCCGCGGCGGGGAGCTGTTTTTT. The whole variable domain, filled in from reference TRBV11-3 and TRBJ2-2, reads EAGVVQSPRYKIIEKKQPVAFWCNPISGHNTLYWYLQNLGQGPELLIRYENEEAVDDSQLPKDRFSAERLKGVDSTLKIQPAELGDSAVYLCASSPSRGGELFFGEGSRLTVL.

V and J are TRBV5-1 and TRBJ2-3, with 7 bases matching TRBD2. V lost 0 bases and J lost 4; bases outside the gene matches: 5. CDR3 length equals 15 residues. Germline lookup yields CDR1 SGHRS and CDR2 YFSETQ. The CDR3, as DNA: TGCGCCAGCAGCTTGGAGGGCGGGGGTGCAGATACGCAGTATTTT. Its translation: CASSLEGGGADTQYF.

The V gene is TRBV18, the J gene TRBJ2-2, with a weak D call TRBD2 (6 bases). V was shortened by 2 bases and J by 5 bases, with 15 bases between the two germline ends. From germline, CDR1 is KGHSH and CDR2 LQKENI. The CDR3 totals 16 residues. DNA for the CDR3: TGTGCCAGCTCACCATTTACCCCCGGGGGAACCGGGGAGCTGTTTTTT. Protein: CASSPFTPGGTGELFF.

V is TRBV5-1 and J is TRBJ2-7, with D perhaps TRBD2 (5 bases). V was cut by 0 bases and J by 6 bases, with 13 bases left in between. Germline values: CDR1 SGHRS, CDR2 YFSETQ. The CDR3 sequence is 14 residues long. The CDR3 sequence is CASSLVGSPPEQYF. The CDR3 nucleotides are TGCGCCAGCAGCTTGGTAGGGAGTCCGCCCGAGCAGTACTTC. Filled out from reference TRBV5-1 and TRBJ2-7, the complete variable domain reads KAGVTQTPRYLIKTRGQQVTLSCSPISGHRSVSWYQQTPGQGLQFLFEYFSETQRNKGNFPGRFSGRQFSNSRSEMNVSTLELGDSALYLCASSLVGSPPEQYFGPGTRLTVT.

The chain joins TRBV7-2 to TRBJ2-1; perhaps TRBD2 as D (7 bases). Germline assignment: CDR1 SGHTA and CDR2 FQGNSA. Trimming removed 2 bases at V and 9 bases at J, with 26 bases between. The CDR3 totals 18 residues. The CDR3 DNA sequence: TGTGCCAGCAGCTTACAGTCCAGGGCTAGGGGGAGGGACCCTGAGCAGTTCTTC. Residues: CASSLQSRARGRDPEQFF.

The chain has TRBV7-9 and TRBJ1-4; 8 nucleotides line up with TRBD1. Germline CDR1 and CDR2: SEHNR and FQNEAQ (reference sequence). J was trimmed by 5 bases and V by 3 bases; bases with no gene match: 14. The CDR3 has 18 residues. This chain's CDR3 is CASSFGQGQIGVNEKLFF. CDR3 bases: TGTGCCAGCAGCTTTGGACAGGGCCAAATCGGGGTAAATGAAAAACTGTTTTTT.

The rearrangement uses TRBV7-3 and TRBJ2-3; maybe TRBD2 (7 bases). This CDR3 contains 15 residues. The V end lost 2 bases, the J end lost 8 bases, and 17 bases lay between the germline ends. From germline, CDR1 is SGHTA and CDR2 FQGTGA. Here the CDR3 reads CASSLGGRARGTQYF. CDR3 DNA sequence: TGTGCCAGCAGCTTAGGAGGGAGGGCCAGGGGTACGCAGTATTTT.

The V and J genes are TRBV7-9 and TRBJ1-4; TRBD1 matches 9 bases. This CDR3 region has 17 residues. The V and J ends lost 5 bases and 0 bases, in that order; junction bases with no gene match: 7. The V gene's germline CDR1 is SEHNR and CDR2 FQNEAQ (reference sequence). DNA for the CDR3: TGTGCCAGCAGCCCAGGACAGGGGCTTCCAACTAATGAAAAACTGTTTTTT. Protein: CASSPGQGLPTNEKLFF.

The chain links TRBV30 to TRBJ1-2; D perhaps matches TRBD1 (5 bases). The ends were cut back, 0 bases at V and 4 bases at J, with 9 bases in the middle. Germline V gives CDR1 GTSNPN, CDR2 SVGIG (reference sequence). This CDR3 contains 13 residues. CDR3 bases: TGTGCCTGGAGTGTACGCACAGGCTATGGCTACACCTTC. Its translation is CAWSVRTGYGYTF.

The chain has TRBV7-3 and TRBJ2-3; TRBD2 agrees at 7 bases. CDR1 is SGHTA and CDR2 is FQGTGA in the germline V gene. The CDR3 consists of 16 residues. The V segment lost 2 bases and the J segment 3 bases; nucleotides outside the gene matches: 8. CDR3: CASSLVVREGTDTQYF. CDR3 sequence (DNA): TGTGCCAGCAGCTTAGTTGTGAGGGAGGGTACAGATACGCAGTATTTT.

The chain employs TRBV7-2 and TRBJ1-1, with 9 bases aligning to TRBD1. Germline loops: CDR1 SGHTA, CDR2 FQGNSA. The CDR3 totals 14 residues. J was trimmed by 1 base and V by 4 bases; bases with no gene match: 1. CDR3 sequence reads: CASSSDRGNTEAFF. CDR3 sequence (DNA): TGTGCCAGCAGCTCGGACAGGGGGAACACTGAAGCTTTCTTT.

The chain links TRBV6-1 to TRBJ1-5, with 9 bases identical to TRBD1. Unmatched junction bases numbered 5, after V lost 2 bases and J lost 6 bases. The CDR3 spans 15 residues. In germline, CDR1 is MNHNS, CDR2 SASEGT. The CDR3: CASSELTGGGQPQHF. The CDR3 nucleotides are TGTGCCAGCAGTGAATTGACAGGGGGAGGTCAGCCCCAGCATTTT.

V and J are TRBV6-1 and TRBJ2-7; 10 nucleotides align to TRBD2. Germline lookup yields CDR1 MNHNS and CDR2 SASEGT. Germline trimming cut 4 bases from V and 4 bases from J; bases unmatched to any gene: 7. The length of the CDR3 is 15 residues. CDR3 residues: CASSGFLSGGYEQYF. CDR3 bases: TGTGCCAGCAGTGGGTTCCTTAGCGGGGGGTACGAGCAGTACTTC.

V usage is TRBV30 and J usage is TRBJ1-2; TRBD1 aligns across 10 bases. Germline-derived CDR1 and CDR2 are GTSNPN and SVGIG (reference sequence). The CDR3 consists of 14 residues. V dropped 4 bases and J dropped 4; count of bases not matched to a gene: 6. CDR3 in amino acids: CAWKRTGGSYGYTF. The CDR3 DNA is TGTGCCTGGAAAAGGACAGGGGGGAGCTATGGCTACACCTTC.

The gene calls are TRBV9 and TRBJ2-5; 7 bases map to TRBD2. Trimming cost V 6 bases and J 1 base; bases outside gene matches: 6. Germline V lookup: CDR1 SGDLS, CDR2 YYNGEE. The length of the CDR3 is 14 residues. The DNA of the CDR3 is TGTGCCAGCACCACTAGCGCGAGCCAAGAGACCCAGTACTTC. This gives the protein CASTTSASQETQYF.

The CDR3 bases are TGTGCCAGCAGCTTCGGGCTAGCGGGATCGGGTGAGCAGTTCTTC. Its protein product is CASSFGLAGSGEQFF. The chain joins TRBV5-6 to TRBJ2-1, with TRBD2 identical over 9 bases. Germline CDR1 reads SGHDT; CDR2 reads YYEEEE. The CDR3 consists of 15 residues. V lost 2 bases and J lost 9; bases outside the gene matches: 9.

This chain uses TRBV5-1 with TRBJ2-5; 13 bases agree with TRBD2. In germline, CDR1 is SGHRS, CDR2 YFSETQ. The CDR3 spans 15 residues. V lost 4 bases, J lost 2 bases, and 2 bases stayed unmatched. The CDR3 loop reads CASSPLAGGQETQYF. The DNA of the CDR3 is TGCGCCAGCAGCCCACTAGCGGGAGGGCAAGAGACCCAGTACTTC.